This T cell receptor (beta chain) was obtained from a study of regulatory T cells in long-lasting Graves disease. Study overall: Persistent Graves' disease meant over 5 years of antithyroid drugs with positive TSH receptor antibodies.

The CDR3 consists of 13 residues. The V end was cut by 6 bases, the J end by 0 bases, with 8 bases between. Arm-PCR with iRepertoire HTBI primers amplified the CDR3 regions for these TCR beta libraries. As handled by the study authors: About 62 TRBV and 13 to 15 TRBJ segments were identified across samples. TCRdb reanalysed the multiplex PCR reads using MiXCR and keeps one entry per CDR3 protein. The V and J calls follow TCRdb's processing rather than the paper's. Among about 470,000 distinct CDR3 sequences, 20% to 25% were seen once, and the ten largest hold roughly 7.7%. This clonotype has at least ten counts. The antigen remains unidentified. The time point: persistent/refractory GD, antithyroid drugs over 5 years with positive TRAb. TCR sequences were obtained from RNA taken from PBMCs. Points from the study as a whole: Relative to newly diagnosed Graves' patients, persistent ones had lower TCR diversity. Persistent disease exhibited a predilection for TRBV28, TRBJ1-2 and TRBJ2-5.

The sequenced sample was peripheral blood mononuclear cells (PBMCs), obtained when the disease was refractory, from a patient treated with antithyroid drugs. This chain connects TRBV12-3 or TRBV12-4 to TRBJ1-2, with D unclear. This receptor was identified in a female donor with Graves disease. CDR3 DNA: TGTGCCAGCAGCCCTCAGTCTAACTATGGCTACACCTTC. Protein sequence: CASSPQSNYGYTF.